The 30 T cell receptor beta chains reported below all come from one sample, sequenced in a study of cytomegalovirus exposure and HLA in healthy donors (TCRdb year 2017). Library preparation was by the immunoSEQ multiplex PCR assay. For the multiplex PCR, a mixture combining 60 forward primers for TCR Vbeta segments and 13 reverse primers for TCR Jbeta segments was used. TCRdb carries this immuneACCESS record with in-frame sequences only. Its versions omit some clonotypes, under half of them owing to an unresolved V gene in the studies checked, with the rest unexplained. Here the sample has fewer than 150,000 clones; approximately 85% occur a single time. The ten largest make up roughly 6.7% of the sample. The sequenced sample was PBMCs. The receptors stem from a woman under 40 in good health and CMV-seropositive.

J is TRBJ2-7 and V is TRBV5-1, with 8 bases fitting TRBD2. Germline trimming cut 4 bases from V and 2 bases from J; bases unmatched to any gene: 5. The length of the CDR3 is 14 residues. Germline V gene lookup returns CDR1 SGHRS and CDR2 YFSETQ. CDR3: CASSKAGEPYEQYF. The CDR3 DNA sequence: TGCGCCAGCAGCAAAGCGGGGGAACCCTACGAGCAGTACTTC.

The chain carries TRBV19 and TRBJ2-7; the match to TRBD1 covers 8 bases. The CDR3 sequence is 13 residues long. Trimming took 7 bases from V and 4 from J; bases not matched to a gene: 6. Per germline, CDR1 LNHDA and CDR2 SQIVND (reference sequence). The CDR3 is CASNRGTGYEQYF. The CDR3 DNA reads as TGTGCCAGTAATCGGGGGACAGGTTACGAGCAGTACTTC.

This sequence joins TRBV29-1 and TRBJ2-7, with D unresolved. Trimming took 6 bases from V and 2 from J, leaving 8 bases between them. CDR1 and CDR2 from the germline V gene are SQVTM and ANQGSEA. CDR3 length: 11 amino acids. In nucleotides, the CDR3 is TGCAGCGTCCGAGCCGCCTACGAGCAGTACTTC. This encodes CSVRAAYEQYF.

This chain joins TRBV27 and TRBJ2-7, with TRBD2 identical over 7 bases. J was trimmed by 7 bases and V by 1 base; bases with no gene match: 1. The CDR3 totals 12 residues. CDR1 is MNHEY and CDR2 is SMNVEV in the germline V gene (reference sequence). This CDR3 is CASSLLAGEQYF. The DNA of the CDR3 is TGTGCCAGCAGTTTATTAGCGGGTGAGCAGTACTTC.

CDR3: CASSLEVGRGEQFF. CDR3 bases: TGTGCCAGCAGCTTAGAGGTAGGTAGGGGTGAGCAGTTCTTC. The chain is built from TRBV7-2 and TRBJ2-1; D may be TRBD1 (5 bases). Per the germline V gene, CDR1 is SGHTA and CDR2 is FQGNSA. V lost 1 base, J lost 9 bases, and 13 bases lay in between. The CDR3 length is 14 residues. Drawing the rest from reference TRBV7-2 and TRBJ2-1, the complete variable domain is GAGVSQSPSNKVTEKGKDVELRCDPISGHTALYWYRQSLGQGLEFLIYFQGNSAPDKSGLPSDRFSAERTGGSVSTLTIQRTQQEDSAVYLCASSLEVGRGEQFFGPGTRLTVL.

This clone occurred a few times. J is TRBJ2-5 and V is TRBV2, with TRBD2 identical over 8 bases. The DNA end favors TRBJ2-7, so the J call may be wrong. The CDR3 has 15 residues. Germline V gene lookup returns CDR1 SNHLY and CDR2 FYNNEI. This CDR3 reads CASITAAGVGYEQYF. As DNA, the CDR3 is TGTGCCAGCATAACGGCAGCGGGAGTGGGCTACGAGCAGTACTTC.

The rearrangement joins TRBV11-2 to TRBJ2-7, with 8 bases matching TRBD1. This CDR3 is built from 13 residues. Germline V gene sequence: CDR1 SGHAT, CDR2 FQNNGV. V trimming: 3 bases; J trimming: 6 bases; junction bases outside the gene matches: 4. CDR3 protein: CASSFLTGVEQYF. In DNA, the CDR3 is TGTGCCAGCAGCTTCCTGACAGGGGTCGAGCAGTACTTC. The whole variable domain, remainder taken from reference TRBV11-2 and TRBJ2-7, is EAGVAQSPRYKIIEKRQSVAFWCNPISGHATLYWYQQILGQGPKLLIQFQNNGVVDDSQLPKDRFSAERLKGVDSTLKIQPAKLEDSAVYLCASSFLTGVEQYFGPGTRLTVT.

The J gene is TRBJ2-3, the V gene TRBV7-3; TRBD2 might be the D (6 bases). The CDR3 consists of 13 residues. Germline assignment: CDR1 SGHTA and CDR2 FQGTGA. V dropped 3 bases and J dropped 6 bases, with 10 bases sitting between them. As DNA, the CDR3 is TGTGCCAGCAGCTTCGAGGGGAGGGATACGCAGTATTTT. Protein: CASSFEGRDTQYF. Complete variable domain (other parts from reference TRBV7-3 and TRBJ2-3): GAGVSQTPSNKVTEKGKYVELRCDPISGHTALYWYRQSLGQGPEFLIYFQGTGAADDSGLPNDRFFAVRPEGSVSTLKIQRTERGDSAVYLCASSFEGRDTQYFGPGTRLTVL.

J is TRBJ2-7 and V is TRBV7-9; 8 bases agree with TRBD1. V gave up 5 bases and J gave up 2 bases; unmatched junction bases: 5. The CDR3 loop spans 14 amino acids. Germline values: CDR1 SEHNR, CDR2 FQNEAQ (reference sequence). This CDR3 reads CASSGQGITYEQYF. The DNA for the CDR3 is TGTGCCAGCAGCGGACAGGGAATCACCTACGAGCAGTACTTC.

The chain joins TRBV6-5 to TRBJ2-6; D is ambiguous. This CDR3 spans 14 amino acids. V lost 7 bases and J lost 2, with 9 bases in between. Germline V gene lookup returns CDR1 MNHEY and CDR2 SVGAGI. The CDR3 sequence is CASKTGAGANVLTF. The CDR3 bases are TGTGCCAGCAAGACCGGAGCTGGGGCCAACGTCCTGACTTTC.

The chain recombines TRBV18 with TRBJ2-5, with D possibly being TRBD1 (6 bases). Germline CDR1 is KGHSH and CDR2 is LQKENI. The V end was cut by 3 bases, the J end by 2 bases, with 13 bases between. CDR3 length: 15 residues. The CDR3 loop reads CASSPVRGPQETQYF. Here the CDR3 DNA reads TGTGCCAGCTCACCGGTCAGGGGTCCACAAGAGACCCAGTACTTC.

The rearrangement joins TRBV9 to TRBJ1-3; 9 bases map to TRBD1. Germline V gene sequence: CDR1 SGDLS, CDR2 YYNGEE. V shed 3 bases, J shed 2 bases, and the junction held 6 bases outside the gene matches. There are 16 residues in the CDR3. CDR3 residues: CASSARTGATGNTIYF. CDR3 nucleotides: TGTGCCAGCAGCGCCCGGACAGGGGCAACTGGAAACACCATATATTTT.

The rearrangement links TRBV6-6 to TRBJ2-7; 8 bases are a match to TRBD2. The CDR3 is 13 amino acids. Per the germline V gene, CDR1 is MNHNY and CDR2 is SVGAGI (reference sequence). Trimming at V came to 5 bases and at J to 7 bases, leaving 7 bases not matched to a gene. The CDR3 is CASSGGLVGEQYF. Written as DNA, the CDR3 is TGTGCCAGCAGTGGGGGACTAGTGGGTGAGCAGTACTTC.

The CDR3 loop is CASSLSPGMNEQYF. CDR3 bases: TGCGCCAGCAGCTTGAGCCCGGGGATGAACGAGCAGTACTTC. V and J are TRBV5-1 and TRBJ2-7, with D possibly being TRBD2 (5 bases). The CDR3 is 14 residues long. Germline V gene lookup returns CDR1 SGHRS and CDR2 YFSETQ. V lost 1 base, J lost 5 bases, and 13 bases lay in between.

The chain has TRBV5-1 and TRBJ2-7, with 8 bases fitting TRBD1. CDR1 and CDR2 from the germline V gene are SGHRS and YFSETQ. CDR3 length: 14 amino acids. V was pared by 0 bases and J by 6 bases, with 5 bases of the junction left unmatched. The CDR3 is CASSLGGQGGEQYF. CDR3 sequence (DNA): TGCGCCAGCAGCTTGGGTGGACAGGGAGGCGAGCAGTACTTC.

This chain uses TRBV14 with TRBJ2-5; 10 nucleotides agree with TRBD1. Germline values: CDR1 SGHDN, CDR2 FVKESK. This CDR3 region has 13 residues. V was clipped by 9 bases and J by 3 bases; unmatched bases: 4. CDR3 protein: CASRGTGEETQYF. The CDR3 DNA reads TGTGCCAGTAGAGGGACAGGGGAAGAGACCCAGTACTTC.

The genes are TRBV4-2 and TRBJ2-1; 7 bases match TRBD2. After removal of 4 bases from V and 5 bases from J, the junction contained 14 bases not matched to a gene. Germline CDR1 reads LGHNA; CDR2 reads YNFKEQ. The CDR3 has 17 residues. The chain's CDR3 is CASSPTFAGDVDNEQFF. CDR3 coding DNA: TGTGCCAGCAGCCCAACTTTCGCGGGAGACGTGGACAATGAGCAGTTCTTC.

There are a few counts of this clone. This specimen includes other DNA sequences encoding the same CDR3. CDR3 sequence reads: CASSLAGGNNEQFF. DNA of the CDR3: TGTGCCAGCAGTCTAGCGGGGGGTAACAATGAGCAGTTCTTC. The chain uses TRBV27 and TRBJ2-1, with TRBD2 matching over 11 bases. This CDR3 spans 14 amino acids. J lost 5 bases, V lost 5 bases, and 2 bases had no gene match. The germline V gene encodes CDR1 MNHEY and CDR2 SMNVEV (reference sequence).

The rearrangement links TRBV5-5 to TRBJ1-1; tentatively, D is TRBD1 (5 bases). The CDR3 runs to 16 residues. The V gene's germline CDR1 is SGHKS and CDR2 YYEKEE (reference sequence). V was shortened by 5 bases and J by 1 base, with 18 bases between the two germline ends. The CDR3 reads CASSPPSGLWNTEAFF. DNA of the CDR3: TGTGCCAGCAGTCCTCCCTCAGGGTTATGGAACACTGAAGCTTTCTTT.

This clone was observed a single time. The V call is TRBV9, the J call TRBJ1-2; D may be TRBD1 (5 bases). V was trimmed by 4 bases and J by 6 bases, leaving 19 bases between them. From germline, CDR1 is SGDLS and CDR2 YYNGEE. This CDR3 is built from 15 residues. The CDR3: CASSPSSGTGDGYTF. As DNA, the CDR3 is TGTGCCAGCAGCCCCTCATCCGGGACGGGGGATGGCTACACCTTC.

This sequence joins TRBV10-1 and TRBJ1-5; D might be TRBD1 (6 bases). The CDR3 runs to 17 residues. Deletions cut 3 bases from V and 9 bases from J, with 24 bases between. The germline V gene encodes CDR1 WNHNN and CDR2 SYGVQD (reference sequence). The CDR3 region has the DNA TGCGCCAGCAGTGAATTGGGGACATCGGGGCCCGTGGGGCCCCAGCATTTT. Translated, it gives CASSELGTSGPVGPQHF.

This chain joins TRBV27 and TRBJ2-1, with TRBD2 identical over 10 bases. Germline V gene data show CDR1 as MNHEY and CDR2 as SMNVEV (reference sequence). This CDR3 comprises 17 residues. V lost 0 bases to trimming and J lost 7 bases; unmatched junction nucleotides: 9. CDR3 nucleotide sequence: TGTGCCAGCAGTTTATCATCCGGGACTAGCGTGGCTAATGAGCAGTTCTTC. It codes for CASSLSSGTSVANEQFF.

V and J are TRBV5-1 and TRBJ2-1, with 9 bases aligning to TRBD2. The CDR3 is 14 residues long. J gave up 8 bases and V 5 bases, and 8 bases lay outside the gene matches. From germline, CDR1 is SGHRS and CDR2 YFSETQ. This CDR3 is CASSRAGGRDEQFF. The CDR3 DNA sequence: TGCGCCAGCAGTAGGGCGGGGGGGCGCGATGAGCAGTTCTTC.

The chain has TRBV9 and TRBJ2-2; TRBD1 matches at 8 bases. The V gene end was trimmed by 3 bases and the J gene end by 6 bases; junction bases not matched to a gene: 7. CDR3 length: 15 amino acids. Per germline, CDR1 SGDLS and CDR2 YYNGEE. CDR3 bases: TGTGCCAGCAGCGAGGACAGGGTAGAACCCGGGGAGCTGTTTTTT. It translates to CASSEDRVEPGELFF.

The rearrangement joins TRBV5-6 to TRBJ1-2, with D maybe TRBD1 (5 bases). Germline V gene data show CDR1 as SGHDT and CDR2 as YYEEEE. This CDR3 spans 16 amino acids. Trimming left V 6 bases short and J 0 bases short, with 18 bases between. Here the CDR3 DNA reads TGTGCCAGCACCCCACTCGACAGATCCCCTAACTATGGCTACACCTTC. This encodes CASTPLDRSPNYGYTF.

Written as DNA, the CDR3 is TGTGCCAGCAGCGTAGGACTAGCGGGAGAGTATGAGCAGTTCTTC. Encoded protein: CASSVGLAGEYEQFF. V usage is TRBV9 and J usage is TRBJ2-1; 12 bases line up with TRBD2. Germline CDR1 is SGDLS and CDR2 is YYNGEE. The CDR3 runs 15 residues. Losses at the gene ends were 0 bases for V and 8 bases for J; bases not matched to a gene: 3.

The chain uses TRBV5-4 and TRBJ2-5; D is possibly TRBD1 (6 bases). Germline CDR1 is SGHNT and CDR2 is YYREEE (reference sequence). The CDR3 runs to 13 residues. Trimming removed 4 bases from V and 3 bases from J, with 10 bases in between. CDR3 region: CASSPRTEETQYF. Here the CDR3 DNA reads TGTGCCAGCAGCCCAAGGACAGAAGAGACCCAGTACTTC.

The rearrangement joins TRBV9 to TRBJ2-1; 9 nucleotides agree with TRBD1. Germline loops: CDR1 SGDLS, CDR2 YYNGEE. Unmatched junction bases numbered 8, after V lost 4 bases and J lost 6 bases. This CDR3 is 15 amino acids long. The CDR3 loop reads CASSPRDRVVNEQFF. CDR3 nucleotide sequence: TGTGCCAGCAGCCCCCGGGACAGGGTAGTCAATGAGCAGTTCTTC.

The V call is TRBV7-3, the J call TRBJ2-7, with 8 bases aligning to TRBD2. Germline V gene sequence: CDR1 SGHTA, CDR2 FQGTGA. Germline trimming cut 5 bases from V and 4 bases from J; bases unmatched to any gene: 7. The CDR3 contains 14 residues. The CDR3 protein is CASSDPGLGYEQYF. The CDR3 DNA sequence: TGTGCCAGCAGCGACCCGGGACTAGGGTACGAGCAGTACTTC.

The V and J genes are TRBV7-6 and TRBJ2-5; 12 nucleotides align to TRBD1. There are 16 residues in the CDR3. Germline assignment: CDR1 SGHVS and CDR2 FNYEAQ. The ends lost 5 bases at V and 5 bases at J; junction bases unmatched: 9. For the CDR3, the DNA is TGTGCCAGCAGCCCCTATTCCGGGACAGGGGGCGAGACCCAGTACTTC. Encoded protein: CASSPYSGTGGETQYF. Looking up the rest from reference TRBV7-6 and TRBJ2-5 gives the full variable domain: GAGVSQSPRYKVTKRGQDVALRCDPISGHVSLYWYRQALGQGPEFLTYFNYEAQQDKSGLPNDRFSAERPEGSISTLTIQRTEQRDSAMYRCASSPYSGTGGETQYFGPGTRLLVL.